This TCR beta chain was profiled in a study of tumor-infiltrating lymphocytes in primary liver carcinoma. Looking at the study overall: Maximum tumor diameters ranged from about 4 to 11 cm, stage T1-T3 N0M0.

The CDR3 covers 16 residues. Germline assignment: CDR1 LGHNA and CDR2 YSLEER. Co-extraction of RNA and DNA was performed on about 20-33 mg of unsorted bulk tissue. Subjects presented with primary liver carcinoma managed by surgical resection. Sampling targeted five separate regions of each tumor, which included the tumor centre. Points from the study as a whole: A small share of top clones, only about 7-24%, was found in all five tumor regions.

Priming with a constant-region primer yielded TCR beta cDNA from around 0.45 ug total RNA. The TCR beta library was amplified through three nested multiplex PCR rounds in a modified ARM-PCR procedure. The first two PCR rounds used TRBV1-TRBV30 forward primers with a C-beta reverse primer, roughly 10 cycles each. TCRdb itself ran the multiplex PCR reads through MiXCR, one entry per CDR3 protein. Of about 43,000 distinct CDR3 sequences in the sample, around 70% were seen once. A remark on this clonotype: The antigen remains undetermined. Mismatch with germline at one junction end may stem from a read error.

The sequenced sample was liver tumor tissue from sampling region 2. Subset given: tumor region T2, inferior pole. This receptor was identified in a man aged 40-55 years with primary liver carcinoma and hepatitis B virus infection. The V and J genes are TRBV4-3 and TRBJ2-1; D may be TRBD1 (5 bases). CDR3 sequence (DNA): TGCGACAGGAGCCAATTCCCCCCCCCGGCGGACAATGAGCATTTCTTC. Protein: CDRSQFPPPADNEHFF.